The 29 T cell receptor beta chains below were found in one sample sequenced in a study of blood T cell repertoires in COVID-19. Sequenced by immunoSEQ multiplex PCR; TCRdb stores in-frame clones only, minus some. The sample lists a few hundred thousand clones; approximately 90% were seen once. Specimen: PBMCs or T cells enriched from blood (not recorded which). These receptors originate from a young man who had recovered from COVID-19.

The chain carries TRBV5-4 and TRBJ2-1, with D possibly TRBD2 on 5 matching bases. Trimming pared 1 base from V and 7 bases from J, leaving 15 bases between. The CDR3 length is 15 residues. The germline V gene encodes CDR1 SGHNT and CDR2 YYREEE (reference sequence). The CDR3 here is CASSLSSSGLNEQFF. The DNA of the CDR3 is TGTGCCAGCAGCTTGAGTAGCAGCGGCCTAAATGAGCAGTTCTTC.

This rearrangement joins TRBV7-2 to TRBJ2-5; possible D gene TRBD2, 5 bases. CDR3 length: 14 residues. CDR1 is SGHTA, CDR2 FQGNSA, per germline. The germline V and J ends were trimmed by 2 bases and 5 bases, with 12 bases remaining between them. The CDR3: CASSLNPPGETQYF. In DNA, the CDR3 is TGTGCCAGCAGCTTAAATCCCCCGGGGGAGACCCAGTACTTC.

This chain links TRBV5-5 with TRBJ2-7, with D possibly being TRBD2 (6 bases). The CDR3 has 15 amino acids. The V end was cut by 4 bases, the J end by 3 bases, with 17 bases between. Germline assignment: CDR1 SGHKS and CDR2 YYEKEE (reference sequence). This CDR3 reads CASSGGTYPYYEQYF. CDR3 coding DNA: TGTGCCAGCAGCGGAGGGACCTATCCATACTACGAGCAGTACTTC.

This clone was seen only once. V gene TRBV7-3 combines with J gene TRBJ1-1, with 7 bases aligning to TRBD1. The CDR3 covers 14 residues. Losses at the gene ends were 4 bases for V and 5 bases for J; bases not matched to a gene: 7. From germline, CDR1 is SGHTA and CDR2 FQGTGA. CDR3 DNA sequence: TGTGCCAGCAGCTGGACAGGAGGACGAACTGAAGCTTTCTTT. As protein: CASSWTGGRTEAFF.

V usage is TRBV19 and J usage is TRBJ1-1; 7 bases align to TRBD1. The CDR3 loop spans 16 amino acids. Germline V CDR1 and CDR2: LNHDA, SQIVND (reference sequence). Germline trimming cut 6 bases from V and 0 bases from J; bases unmatched to any gene: 10. The CDR3 is CASRDRSGTLNTEAFF. As DNA, the CDR3 is TGTGCCAGTAGGGACAGGTCGGGAACCTTGAACACTGAAGCTTTCTTT.

V and J are TRBV4-1 and TRBJ1-6, with 8 bases identical to TRBD1. The CDR3 has 18 residues. The V segment lost 3 bases and the J segment 6 bases; nucleotides outside the gene matches: 13. Germline-derived CDR1 and CDR2 are MGHRA and YSYEKL. The chain's CDR3 is CASSQPPWTGKGNSPLHF. Written as DNA, the CDR3 is TGCGCCAGCAGCCAGCCCCCCTGGACAGGGAAGGGTAATTCACCCCTCCACTTT.

This clone was recorded a few times. This chain links TRBV6-2 or TRBV6-3 with TRBJ2-5; no firm D call. Deletions cut 2 bases from V and 5 bases from J, with 6 bases between. The CDR3 spans 12 residues. Germline CDR1 MNHEY, CDR2 SVGEGT. CDR3: CASSYIGETQYF. CDR3 DNA sequence: TGTGCCAGCAGTTACATCGGGGAGACCCAGTACTTC.

This chain links TRBV6-5 with TRBJ1-1; D is ambiguous. The CDR3 is made up of 14 amino acids. V lost 0 bases, J lost 4 bases, and 9 bases lay in between. CDR1 is MNHEY and CDR2 is SVGAGI in the germline V gene. The CDR3 sequence: CASSYSLGSTEAFF. Written as DNA, the CDR3 is TGTGCCAGCAGTTACTCGCTGGGGAGCACTGAAGCTTTCTTT.

The V and J genes are TRBV7-9 and TRBJ2-7; a weak D match, TRBD1 (6 bases). The V end was cut by 10 bases, the J end by 2 bases, with 12 bases between. This CDR3 spans 12 amino acids. Per germline, CDR1 SEHNR and CDR2 FQNEAQ (reference sequence). CDR3 in amino acids: CATSGDTYEQYF. CDR3 sequence (DNA): TGTGCCACCTCCGGGGACACCTACGAGCAGTACTTC. The entire variable domain, with the rest obtained from reference TRBV7-9 and TRBJ2-7, is as follows: DTGVSQNPRHKITKRGQNVTFRCDPISEHNRLYWYRQTLGQGPEFLTYFQNEAQLEKSRLLSDRFSAERPKGSFSTLEIQRTEQGDSAMYLCATSGDTYEQYFGPGTRLTVT.

This sequence joins TRBV3-1 (or the pseudogene TRBV3-2) and TRBJ1-2, with TRBD1 matching 7 bases. The CDR3 has 15 residues. V gave up 4 bases and J gave up 4 bases; unmatched junction bases: 9. Per the germline V gene, CDR1 is LGHDT and CDR2 is YNNKEL (reference sequence). The CDR3 sequence: CASSREGGFGYGYTF. CDR3 sequence (DNA): TGTGCCAGCAGCCGGGAAGGGGGCTTTGGCTATGGCTACACCTTC.

CDR3 DNA: TGTGCCAGCAGCCAAAGCCGTTTTCGGAAGGCGGAAGTATCCTACGAGCAGTACTTC. This translates into CASSQSRFRKAEVSYEQYF. V is TRBV14 and J is TRBJ2-7; D gene ambiguous. V dropped 2 bases and J dropped 1 base, with 24 bases sitting between them. Germline V gene sequence: CDR1 SGHDN, CDR2 FVKESK. The CDR3 totals 19 residues.

The chain links TRBV11-2 to TRBJ2-7, with D perhaps TRBD1 (6 bases). The CDR3 covers 14 residues. Per germline, CDR1 SGHAT and CDR2 FQNNGV. Trimming removed 6 bases from V and 3 bases from J, with 15 bases in between. As DNA, the CDR3 is TGTGCCAGCAGTCTTACAGGGCAACGCTACGAGCAGTACTTC. The encoded protein is CASSLTGQRYEQYF. Full variable domain (remainder filled in from reference TRBV11-2 and TRBJ2-7): EAGVAQSPRYKIIEKRQSVAFWCNPISGHATLYWYQQILGQGPKLLIQFQNNGVVDDSQLPKDRFSAERLKGVDSTLKIQPAKLEDSAVYLCASSLTGQRYEQYFGPGTRLTVT.

For this clone: The junction departs from germline at one end; a sequencing error may be responsible. CDR3 sequence: CASSRRDRGDTNF. The CDR3 coding sequence is TGTGCCAGCTCACGCCGGGACAGGGGTGATACTAACTTC. The gene calls are TRBV18 and TRBJ2-4, with 10 bases lining up with TRBD1. Germline V gene lookup returns CDR1 KGHSH and CDR2 LQKENI. CDR3 length equals 13 residues.

The CDR3 DNA reads as TGCGCCAGCAGTCCGCTTGGGGACAGGGGTGCAGCTTTCTTT. Translated: CASSPLGDRGAAFF. The chain joins TRBV5-1 to TRBJ1-1; the match to TRBD1 covers 10 bases. CDR3 length equals 14 residues. Germline V gene lookup returns CDR1 SGHRS and CDR2 YFSETQ. Losses at the gene ends were 5 bases for V and 10 bases for J; bases not matched to a gene: 11. The full variable domain, its missing parts supplied by reference TRBV5-1 and TRBJ1-1, is KAGVTQTPRYLIKTRGQQVTLSCSPISGHRSVSWYQQTPGQGLQFLFEYFSETQRNKGNFPGRFSGRQFSNSRSEMNVSTLELGDSALYLCASSPLGDRGAAFFGQGTRLTVV.

The chain links TRBV5-4 to TRBJ2-3; TRBD2 aligns across 8 bases. Germline loops: CDR1 SGHNT, CDR2 YYREEE (reference sequence). With V trimmed by 5 bases and J by 1 base, 9 bases remained unmatched. The CDR3 spans 16 residues. The CDR3: CASRSGTLAGTDTQYF. CDR3 sequence (DNA): TGTGCCAGCAGATCAGGCACACTAGCGGGCACAGATACGCAGTATTTT. Combining the CDR3 with reference TRBV5-4 and TRBJ2-3 gives the whole variable domain ETGVTQSPTHLIKTRGQQVTLRCSSQSGHNTVSWYQQALGQGPQFIFQYYREEENGRGNFPPRFSGLQFPNYSSELNVNALELDDSALYLCASRSGTLAGTDTQYFGPGTRLTVL.

The V gene is TRBV6-5, the J gene TRBJ1-2; unclear D gene. The V end lost 6 bases, the J end lost 0 bases, and 11 bases lay between the germline ends. CDR3 length: 14 amino acids. CDR1 is MNHEY, CDR2 SVGAGI, per germline. The CDR3 region has the DNA TGTGCCAGCAGGAGGATTCACACTAACTATGGCTACACCTTC. Protein sequence: CASRRIHTNYGYTF.

This chain connects TRBV20-1 to TRBJ2-1; 8 bases align to TRBD2. The CDR3 extends over 13 amino acids. J was trimmed by 4 bases and V by 3 bases; bases with no gene match: 2. Germline CDR1 DFQATT, CDR2 SNEGSKA (reference sequence). The CDR3 sequence: CSASTSGYNEQFF. The CDR3 DNA reads as TGCAGTGCTAGTACTAGCGGATACAATGAGCAGTTCTTC.

This sequence joins TRBV6-4 and TRBJ2-1; 9 nucleotides agree with TRBD2. The CDR3 is made up of 21 amino acids. The V segment lost 2 bases and the J segment 3 bases; nucleotides outside the gene matches: 20. Germline lookup yields CDR1 MRHNA and CDR2 SNTAGT. Here the CDR3 reads CASSDRSGGLAGKGGYNEQFF. The DNA of the CDR3 is TGTGCCAGCAGTGACAGGTCCGGTGGGCTAGCGGGAAAAGGGGGCTACAATGAGCAGTTCTTC.

J is TRBJ2-1 and V is TRBV11-1, with 9 positions matching TRBD1. Per the germline V gene, CDR1 is SGHAT and CDR2 is FQDESV (reference sequence). With V trimmed by 6 bases and J by 5 bases, 8 bases remained unmatched. The CDR3 extends over 15 amino acids. CDR3 loop: CASRLQGAQDNEQFF. The CDR3 DNA follows: TGTGCCAGCAGGCTACAGGGGGCGCAGGACAATGAGCAGTTCTTC.

The gene calls are TRBV27 and TRBJ2-1; 9 bases line up with TRBD2. The length of the CDR3 is 16 residues. Germline assignment: CDR1 MNHEY and CDR2 SMNVEV (reference sequence). Trimming removed 4 bases from V and 9 bases from J; junction bases left unmatched: 13. The CDR3 is CASSSQAGGGFGEQFF. The CDR3 region has the DNA TGTGCCAGCAGTTCCCAAGCGGGAGGAGGGTTTGGTGAGCAGTTCTTC.

This sequence joins TRBV30 and TRBJ1-6; D is unclear. The CDR3 totals 13 residues. V dropped 4 bases and J dropped 9 bases, with 13 bases sitting between them. The germline V gene encodes CDR1 GTSNPN and CDR2 SVGIG (reference sequence). CDR3 loop: CAWTWGVGSPLHF. The CDR3 DNA sequence: TGTGCCTGGACTTGGGGAGTCGGTTCACCCCTCCACTTT.

A remark on this clone: Other DNA sequences in this sample translate to the same CDR3. The chain joins TRBV9 to TRBJ1-1; 12 bases match TRBD1. Germline CDR1 and CDR2: SGDLS and YYNGEE. Trimming took 3 bases from V and 5 from J; bases not matched to a gene: 2. The CDR3 consists of 14 residues. CDR3 sequence (DNA): TGTGCCAGCAGCGCGGGACAGGGGGCGACTGAAGCTTTCTTT. Its translation: CASSAGQGATEAFF. Complete variable domain (other parts from reference TRBV9 and TRBJ1-1): DSGVTQTPKHLITATGQRVTLRCSPRSGDLSVYWYQQSLDQGLQFLIQYYNGEERAKGNILERFSAQQFPDLHSELNLSSLELGDSALYFCASSAGQGATEAFFGQGTRLTVV.

The genes are TRBV30 and TRBJ1-2, with TRBD1 as a possible D gene (6 bases). Germline V lookup: CDR1 GTSNPN, CDR2 SVGIG (reference sequence). The CDR3 covers 17 residues. Trimming removed 5 bases from V and 3 bases from J, with 25 bases in between. The CDR3 sequence: CAWGPPRGITDDYGYTF. As DNA, the CDR3 is TGTGCCTGGGGGCCCCCCAGGGGAATAACCGACGACTATGGCTACACCTTC.

The rearrangement joins TRBV7-9 to TRBJ1-2, with unresolved D. The CDR3 is 14 residues long. V lost 2 bases and J lost 3, with 10 bases in between. The germline CDR1 and CDR2 sequences are SEHNR and FQNEAQ (reference sequence). The CDR3 DNA is TGTGCCAGCAGCTTATCCCTTGTGTACTATGGCTACACCTTC. Translated: CASSLSLVYYGYTF.

V and J are TRBV20-1 and TRBJ2-1, with TRBD2 identical over 8 bases. J gave up 5 bases and V 3 bases, and 6 bases lay outside the gene matches. Germline V lookup: CDR1 DFQATT, CDR2 SNEGSKA (reference sequence). This CDR3 comprises 14 residues. The CDR3 protein is CSASLAGINNEQFF. CDR3 nucleotides: TGCAGTGCTAGTTTAGCGGGGATTAACAATGAGCAGTTCTTC.

The chain is built from TRBV27 and TRBJ1-1, with a possible D match to TRBD1 (5 bases). V was pared by 2 bases and J by 1 base, with 14 bases between. The CDR3 length is 16 residues. CDR1 and CDR2 (germline): MNHEY, SMNVEV (reference sequence). CDR3 coding DNA: TGTGCCAGCAGTTTACTCCCGGGACTACAGAACACTGAAGCTTTCTTT. Its protein is CASSLLPGLQNTEAFF.

The genes are TRBV5-1 and TRBJ1-6; tentatively, D is TRBD1 (6 bases). Per germline, CDR1 SGHRS and CDR2 YFSETQ. The CDR3 spans 16 residues. Trimming took off 4 bases at V and 5 bases at J, with 16 bases between the two ends. CDR3 bases: TGCGCCAGCAGCGACACTTTGACAGGCGATAATTCACCCCTCCACTTT. It translates to CASSDTLTGDNSPLHF.

The J gene is TRBJ1-1, the V gene TRBV11-2; D uncertain. Trimming removed 3 bases at V and 3 bases at J, with 8 bases between. The CDR3 runs to 13 residues. From germline, CDR1 is SGHAT and CDR2 FQNNGV. The CDR3 loop reads CASSFSQDTEAFF. The DNA for the CDR3 is TGTGCCAGCAGCTTTAGTCAGGACACTGAAGCTTTCTTT.

This chain joins TRBV24-1 and TRBJ2-3, with a tentative D call TRBD2 (6 bases). Germline lookup yields CDR1 KGHDR and CDR2 SFDVKD. The CDR3 runs to 13 residues. Trimming took 7 bases from V and 1 from J, leaving 8 bases between them. The CDR3 sequence: CATRASGTDTQYF. In DNA, the CDR3 is TGTGCCACCAGGGCTAGCGGCACAGATACGCAGTATTTT.